This T cell receptor (beta chain) comes out of a study of T cells in women clearing cervical HPV infection (dated 2018 in TCRdb). Some background on the complete study: Cases were 20 to 25 women with histologically confirmed HPV16-related CIN3 or worse, including 2 invasive cancers. The roughly 25 controls were women who cleared a single incident HPV16 infection within 12 months without developing precancer or cancer. Blood from cases was drawn at the visit where the lesion was first identified, while blood from controls was drawn once the infection was no longer detected. Among cases, blood sampling occurred a median of 149 days after lesion detection, with an interquartile range of about 80 to 210 days. Since only a few of the women had HLA typing available, the possibility that HLA type was acting as a confounder could not be ruled out. Nested within Costa Rica's Guanacaste HPV Natural History Study, an exploratory proof-of-principle case-control study compared TCR repertoires across cervical HPV16 outcomes. Cases were matched to controls by age within five years and by the year the sample was collected. Median age was 34 years in cases versus roughly 37 in controls, and baseline characteristics did not differ significantly. In the parent cohort, 10,049 women aged 18 or older were enrolled in Guanacaste, Costa Rica, during about 1992 to 1994 and were followed for seven years. Quality controls consisted of five blinded duplicates per group, for a total of about 60 samples made up of some 50 participants and about 10 replicates.

The paper as a whole reports these results and caveats: Because of the cross-sectional design, the study could not determine whether the associations came before infection or resulted from infection, and neither effector/memory subsets nor HPV-specific T cells were isolated. By combining richness with V gene abundances, random forest classifiers separated cases from controls with an estimated AUC of less than 0.85. Because the number of T cells per sample was unknown, the richness differences could reflect varying T-cell content rather than repertoire biology. CIN3+ cases had significantly higher TCR repertoire richness than controls across sequencing depths, but evenness did not differ between the groups.

The immunoSEQ assay used multiplex PCR to amplify TCR beta CDR3 regions from an average of around 1.2 ug of genomic DNA per sample. Primer bias was corrected in the assay by using a complete synthetic TCR repertoire to establish an amplification baseline. The amplicons were sequenced on the Illumina platform. Per the source publication's procedure: Sequences were error-corrected by clustering with frequency ratios and a modified nearest-neighbor algorithm and were then analyzed in the immunoSEQ Analyzer with IMGT gene definitions. At each rarefaction depth, TCR richness and evenness were averaged over 20 rarefaction repeats, and samples with fewer sequences than the depth were excluded. V, D and J gene relative abundances were compared between groups with Wilcoxon rank sum tests, applying FDR correction. An intraclass correlation of roughly 96% for TCR richness and an average of around 80% across 66 gene segments were obtained from the blinded duplicates. The source is immuneACCESS, and TCRdb retained only in-frame sequences with V and J called. Part of the clones is not carried over; for the studies checked, unresolved V genes explain less than half of this, and the remainder is unexplained. That table supplies the V and J calls and clone size; D and trimming were determined from the DNA. This sample's table lists about 46,000 clones. The ten top clones hold less than 40% of the sample.

On this clone itself: There is no known antigen for this receptor.

Every participant had a single incident cervical HPV16 infection, and women with prevalent HPV16 infections were excluded. Cervical HPV DNA was detected with MY09/MY11 PCR, and genotyping was done with dot-blot hybridization. Fifteen mL of heparinized blood was centrifuged, after which the buffy coat was aliquoted, frozen at -30 degrees C, and then stored at -80 degrees C. Genomic DNA was extracted from buffy coat specimens using QIAGEN kits. The sequence derives from a woman between 18 and 70 years old with a cervical HPV16 infection that either progressed to CIN3+ or cleared (not recorded which). The material sequenced was blood buffy coat.

CDR3 region: CASSLILAGSNEQFF. Partial CDR3 DNA: TGTGCCAGCAGCTTAATCCTAGCGGGGAGCAATGAG. This receptor chain uses TRBV7-3 and TRBJ2-1; TRBD2 matches 9 bases in the middle. The CDR3 end falls 3 residues outside the read, so it is completed with the germline J gene. Via the germline V gene, CDR1 is SGHTA and CDR2 FQGTGA. V is pruned by 1 base and J by 6 bases, leaving 4 bases of the junction without a gene match. There are 15 amino acids in the CDR3, from cysteine to phenylalanine inclusive. Shown are 36 bases from within the CDR3, in frame from base 1.